Shown below are 10 T cell receptor beta chains from a single sample sequenced in a study of spatial heterogeneity in lung cancer. Sample time point: blood at routine non-recurrence follow-up after resection. TCRdb re-called the 5' RACE reads with MiXCR, one entry per CDR3 protein. Found here are roughly 99,000 distinct CDR3 sequences, approximately 19% of them singletons; the top ten hold around a fifth. Sequenced here: PBMCs, sampled at follow-up. The receptors derive from a male donor with early-stage non-small cell lung cancer.

This clonotype was seen ten or more times. This chain uses TRBV30 with TRBJ2-7; D unclear. The CDR3 has 14 residues. Germline V gives CDR1 GTSNPN, CDR2 SVGIG (reference sequence). The V gene lost 0 bases and the J gene lost 0 bases, with 9 bases spanning the gap. Here the CDR3 reads CAWSVSPHSYEQYF. The DNA for the CDR3 is TGTGCCTGGAGTGTAAGTCCCCACTCCTACGAGCAGTACTTC.

The J gene is TRBJ2-2, the V gene TRBV6-5; D remains unclear. Per germline, CDR1 MNHEY and CDR2 SVGAGI. V lost 0 bases, J lost 6 bases, and 5 bases lay in between. The CDR3 totals 13 residues. The CDR3 coding sequence is TGTGCCAGCAGTTACTCGCCCCCCGGGGAGCTGTTTTTT. Encoded protein: CASSYSPPGELFF.

In this sample, this clonotype turned up a few times. The chain combines TRBV9 with TRBJ2-3, with D unclear. Between the trimmed V and J ends, which lost 0 bases and 2 bases, there was a span of 13 bases. Germline CDR1 is SGDLS and CDR2 is YYNGEE. This CDR3 spans 16 amino acids. CDR3 DNA: TGTGCCAGCAGCGTAGGAGATGCCCTAAACACAGATACGCAGTATTTT. Encoded protein: CASSVGDALNTDTQYF.

The V call is TRBV20-1, the J call TRBJ1-2; no clear D. CDR1 is DFQATT, CDR2 SNEGSKA, per germline (reference sequence). The CDR3 extends over 14 amino acids. V lost 5 bases to trimming and J lost 5 bases, with 18 bases between them. The CDR3 region has the DNA TGCAGTGCTCGTCGACCTGACGGAAAGTATGGCTACACCTTC. Encoded protein: CSARRPDGKYGYTF.

This chain joins TRBV2 and TRBJ2-7; 9 bases match TRBD1. The CDR3 has 16 residues. CDR1 is SNHLY, CDR2 FYNNEI, per germline. After removal of 2 bases from V and 6 bases from J, the junction contained 11 bases not matched to a gene. The CDR3 is CASSEKPSTGGTEQYF. DNA for the CDR3: TGTGCCAGCAGTGAAAAGCCTTCGACAGGGGGAACCGAGCAGTACTTC.

The CDR3, as DNA: TGTGCCTGGAGTCCGCCTAACAATGAGCAGTTCTTC. Translated, it gives CAWSPPNNEQFF. V is TRBV30 and J is TRBJ2-1, with D uncertain. V was clipped by 2 bases and J by 5 bases, with 7 bases between them. CDR1 is GTSNPN and CDR2 is SVGIG in the germline V gene (reference sequence). CDR3 size: 12 residues.

The sample holds a few counts of this clonotype. The chain couples TRBV11-3 to TRBJ2-3; 9 nucleotides agree with TRBD1. V was clipped by 5 bases and J by 6 bases; unmatched bases: 6. This CDR3 spans 14 amino acids. Germline CDR1 reads SGHNT; CDR2 reads YENEEA. This chain's CDR3 is CASSRTGASDTQYF. CDR3 in DNA: TGTGCCAGCAGCAGGACAGGGGCCAGTGATACGCAGTATTTT.

The chain links TRBV6-5 to TRBJ2-5; D remains ambiguous. Per the germline V gene, CDR1 is MNHEY and CDR2 is SVGAGI. The CDR3 is 14 residues long. Trimming removed 2 bases from V and 4 bases from J, with 11 bases in between. The CDR3 reads CASSYSRKPETQYF. The DNA of the CDR3 is TGTGCCAGCAGTTACAGCCGCAAACCAGAGACCCAGTACTTC.

The chain combines TRBV11-2 with TRBJ1-1; D is undetermined. V shed 1 base and J shed 5 bases, with 8 bases lying between them. CDR1 is SGHAT, CDR2 FQNNGV, per germline. CDR3 size: 13 residues. The CDR3 coding sequence is TGTGCCAGCAGCTTAGTTCCGGGGACTGAAGCTTTCTTT. Translated: CASSLVPGTEAFF.

The chain has TRBV6-4 and TRBJ1-2; D not certain. The germline V gene has CDR1 MRHNA and CDR2 SNTAGT. Trimming cost V 6 bases and J 7 bases, with 9 bases left between them. The CDR3 contains 11 residues. The CDR3: CASRRTSGYTF. CDR3 nucleotide sequence: TGTGCCAGCAGGCGGACCAGTGGCTACACCTTC.